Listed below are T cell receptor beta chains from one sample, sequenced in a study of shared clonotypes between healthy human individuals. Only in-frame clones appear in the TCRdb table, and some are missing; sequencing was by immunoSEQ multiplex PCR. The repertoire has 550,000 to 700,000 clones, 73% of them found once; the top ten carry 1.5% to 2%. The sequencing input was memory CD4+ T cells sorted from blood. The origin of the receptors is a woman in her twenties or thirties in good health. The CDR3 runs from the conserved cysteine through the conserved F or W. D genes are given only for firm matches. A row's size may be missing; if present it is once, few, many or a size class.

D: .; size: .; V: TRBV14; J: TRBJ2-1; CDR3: CASSQGGSRFF; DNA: TGTGCCAGCAGCCAAGGAGGAAGTAGGTTCTTC
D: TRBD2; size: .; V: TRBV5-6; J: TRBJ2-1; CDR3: CASSLVLAGGYNEQFF; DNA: TGTGCCAGCAGCTTGGTCCTAGCGGGAGGGTACAATGAGCAGTTCTTC
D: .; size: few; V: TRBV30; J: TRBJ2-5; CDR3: CAWSRVQETQYF; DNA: TGTGCCTGGAGCCGGGTCCAAGAGACCCAGTACTTC
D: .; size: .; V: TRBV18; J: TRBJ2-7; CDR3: CASSPGPTREQYF; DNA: TGTGCCAGCTCACCGGGACCGACACGCGAGCAGTACTTC
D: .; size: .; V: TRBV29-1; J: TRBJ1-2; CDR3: CSVAGDYGYTF; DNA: TGCAGCGTTGCAGGGGACTATGGCTACACCTTC
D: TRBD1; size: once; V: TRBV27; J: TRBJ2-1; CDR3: CASSPGTAFSSYNEQFF; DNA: TGTGCCAGCAGTCCGGGGACAGCCTTCAGCTCCTACAATGAGCAGTTCTTC
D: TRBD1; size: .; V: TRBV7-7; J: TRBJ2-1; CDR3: CASSLTGGQNEQFF; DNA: TGTGCCAGCAGCCTGACAGGGGGCCAAAATGAGCAGTTCTTC
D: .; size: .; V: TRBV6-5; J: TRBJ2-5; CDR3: CASSSRGSRQETQYF; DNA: TGTGCCAGCAGTTCCCGTGGATCGCGGCAAGAGACCCAGTACTTC
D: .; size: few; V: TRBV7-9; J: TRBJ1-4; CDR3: CASSLYPHEKLFF; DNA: TGTGCCAGCAGCCTCTATCCCCATGAAAAACTGTTTTTT
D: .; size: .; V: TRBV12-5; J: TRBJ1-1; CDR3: CASGLEDGTEAFF; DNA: TGTGCTAGTGGTTTGGAAGACGGCACTGAAGCTTTCTTT
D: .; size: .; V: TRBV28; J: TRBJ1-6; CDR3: CASSPRSVNSPLHF; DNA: TGTGCCAGCAGCCCCCGGTCCGTAAATTCACCCCTCCACTTT
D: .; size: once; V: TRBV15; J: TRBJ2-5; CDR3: CATSRGGFGAPVGKTQYF; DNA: TGTGCCACCAGCAGAGGTGGTTTCGGGGCCCCGGTGGGAAAGACCCAGTACTTC
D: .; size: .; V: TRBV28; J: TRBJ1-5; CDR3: CASSLSYSNQPQHF; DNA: TGTGCCAGCAGTTTGAGTTATAGCAATCAGCCCCAGCATTTT
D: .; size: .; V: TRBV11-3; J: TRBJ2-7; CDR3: CASSLKGDGAYEQYF; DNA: TGTGCCAGCAGCTTAAAAGGGGATGGGGCCTACGAGCAGTACTTC
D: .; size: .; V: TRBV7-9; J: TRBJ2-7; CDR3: CASSRDFYEQYF; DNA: TGTGCCAGCAGCCGGGACTTCTACGAGCAGTACTTC
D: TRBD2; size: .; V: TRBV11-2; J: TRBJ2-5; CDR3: CASSRSREWETQYF; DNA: TGTGCCAGCAGCCGATCGCGGGAGTGGGAGACCCAGTACTTC
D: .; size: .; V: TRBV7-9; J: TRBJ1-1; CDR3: CASSEALGAAEAFF; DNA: TGTGCCAGCAGCGAGGCGTTGGGGGCCGCCGAAGCTTTCTTT
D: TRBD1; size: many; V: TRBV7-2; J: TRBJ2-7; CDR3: CASSRQRDSYEQYF; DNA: TGTGCCAGCAGCCGCCAACGGGACAGCTACGAGCAGTACTTC
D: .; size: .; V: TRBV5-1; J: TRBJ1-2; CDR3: CASSSPDRAIGYTF; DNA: TGCGCCAGCAGCTCCCCAGACCGAGCTATTGGCTACACCTTC
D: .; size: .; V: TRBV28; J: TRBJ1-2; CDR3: CASRGRVYGYTF; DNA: TGTGCCAGCAGGGGAAGGGTTTATGGCTACACCTTC
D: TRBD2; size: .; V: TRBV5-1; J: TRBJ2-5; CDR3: CASSLAGTSGSQETQYF; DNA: TGCGCCAGCAGCTTGGCGGGGACTAGCGGGAGTCAGGAGACCCAGTACTTC
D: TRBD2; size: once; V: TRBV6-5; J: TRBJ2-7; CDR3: CASSYRGGRAYEQYF; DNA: TGTGCCAGCAGTTACCGGGGTGGGAGGGCCTACGAGCAGTACTTC
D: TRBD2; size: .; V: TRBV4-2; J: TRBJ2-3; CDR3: CASSQGLAGGADTQYF; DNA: TGTGCCAGCAGCCAAGGACTAGCGGGAGGTGCGGATACGCAGTATTTT
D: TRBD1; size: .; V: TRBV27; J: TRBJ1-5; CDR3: CASSNRDRGNQPQHF; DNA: TGTGCCAGCAGTAACCGGGACAGGGGCAATCAGCCCCAGCATTTT
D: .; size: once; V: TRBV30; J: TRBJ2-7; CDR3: CAWARTYEQYF; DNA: TGTGCCTGGGCTAGAACCTACGAGCAGTACTTC
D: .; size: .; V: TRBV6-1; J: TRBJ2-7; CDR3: CASSESVSEQYF; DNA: TGTGCCAGCAGTGAATCTGTTTCCGAGCAGTACTTC
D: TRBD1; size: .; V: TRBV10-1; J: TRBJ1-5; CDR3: CASSEGTGDQPQHF; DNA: TGCGCCAGCAGTGAAGGGACAGGGGATCAGCCCCAGCATTTT
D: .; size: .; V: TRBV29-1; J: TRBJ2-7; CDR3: CSVARGQLRHEQYF; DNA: TGCAGCGTAGCACGAGGACAGCTTCGCCACGAGCAGTACTTC
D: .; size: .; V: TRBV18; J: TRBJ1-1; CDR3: CASSPPPVVTEAFF; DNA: TGTGCCAGCTCACCACCTCCGGTGGTCACTGAAGCTTTCTTT
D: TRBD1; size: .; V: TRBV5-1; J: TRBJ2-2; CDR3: CASSGGTGTNTGELFF; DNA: TGCGCCAGCAGCGGTGGGACAGGGACGAACACCGGGGAGCTGTTTTTT
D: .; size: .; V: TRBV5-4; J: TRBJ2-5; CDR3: CASSPTGRSQETQYF; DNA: TGTGCCAGCAGCCCTACCGGGAGATCGCAAGAGACCCAGTACTTC
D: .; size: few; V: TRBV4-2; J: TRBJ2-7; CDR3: CASSQDGIGQYF; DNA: TGTGCCAGCAGCCAAGACGGAATCGGGCAGTACTTC
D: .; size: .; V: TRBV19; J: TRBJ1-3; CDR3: CASRTRARNSGNTIYF; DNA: TGTGCCAGTCGTACCAGGGCAAGGAACTCTGGAAACACCATATATTTT
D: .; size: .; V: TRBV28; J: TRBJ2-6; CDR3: CASSLPRSSGANVLTF; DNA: TGTGCCAGCAGTTTGCCCCGATCCTCTGGGGCCAACGTCCTGACTTTC
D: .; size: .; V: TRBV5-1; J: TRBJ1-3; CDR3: CASSLWGDSSGNTIYF; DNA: TGCGCCAGCAGCTTGTGGGGCGATTCCTCTGGAAACACCATATATTTT
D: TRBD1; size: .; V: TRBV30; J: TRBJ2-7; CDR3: CAWSYGQGTYEQYF; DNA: TGTGCCTGGAGTTATGGACAGGGTACATACGAGCAGTACTTC
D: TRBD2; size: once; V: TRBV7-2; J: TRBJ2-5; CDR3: CASSFGLAGGQETQYF; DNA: TGTGCCAGCAGCTTTGGACTAGCGGGAGGGCAGGAGACCCAGTACTTC
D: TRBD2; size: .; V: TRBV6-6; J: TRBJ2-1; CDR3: CASRHLADNEQFF; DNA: TGTGCCAGCAGACACCTAGCGGACAATGAGCAGTTCTTC
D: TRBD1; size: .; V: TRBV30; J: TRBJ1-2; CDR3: CAWRGTGNYGYTF; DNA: TGTGCCTGGAGGGGGACAGGGAACTATGGCTACACCTTC
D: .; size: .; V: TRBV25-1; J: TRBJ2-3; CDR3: CASSDGRPTDTQYF; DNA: TGTGCCAGCAGTGATGGAAGGCCCACAGATACGCAGTATTTT
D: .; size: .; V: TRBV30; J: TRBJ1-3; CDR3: CAWSEQSRRFSGNTIYF; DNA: TGTGCCTGGAGCGAACAATCCCGGCGGTTCTCTGGAAACACCATATATTTT
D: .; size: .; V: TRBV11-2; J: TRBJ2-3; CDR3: CASSLGSGNTDTQYF; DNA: TGTGCCAGCAGCTTGGGTAGTGGGAACACAGATACGCAGTATTTT
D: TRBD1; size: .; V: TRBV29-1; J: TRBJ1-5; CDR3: CSVLSGGSQPQHF; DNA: TGCAGCGTTCTGTCAGGGGGCAGTCAGCCCCAGCATTTT
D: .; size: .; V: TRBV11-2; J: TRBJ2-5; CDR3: CASSLTGFETQYF; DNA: TGTGCCAGCAGCCTTACAGGGTTTGAGACCCAGTACTTC
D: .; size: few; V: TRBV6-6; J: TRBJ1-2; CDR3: CASSYSGGTDKGYTF; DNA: TGTGCCAGCAGTTACTCGGGGGGGACGGACAAGGGCTACACCTTC
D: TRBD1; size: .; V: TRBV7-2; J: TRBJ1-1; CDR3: CASSQVWSQGNEAFF; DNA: TGTGCCAGCAGCCAAGTTTGGTCACAGGGGAATGAAGCTTTCTTT